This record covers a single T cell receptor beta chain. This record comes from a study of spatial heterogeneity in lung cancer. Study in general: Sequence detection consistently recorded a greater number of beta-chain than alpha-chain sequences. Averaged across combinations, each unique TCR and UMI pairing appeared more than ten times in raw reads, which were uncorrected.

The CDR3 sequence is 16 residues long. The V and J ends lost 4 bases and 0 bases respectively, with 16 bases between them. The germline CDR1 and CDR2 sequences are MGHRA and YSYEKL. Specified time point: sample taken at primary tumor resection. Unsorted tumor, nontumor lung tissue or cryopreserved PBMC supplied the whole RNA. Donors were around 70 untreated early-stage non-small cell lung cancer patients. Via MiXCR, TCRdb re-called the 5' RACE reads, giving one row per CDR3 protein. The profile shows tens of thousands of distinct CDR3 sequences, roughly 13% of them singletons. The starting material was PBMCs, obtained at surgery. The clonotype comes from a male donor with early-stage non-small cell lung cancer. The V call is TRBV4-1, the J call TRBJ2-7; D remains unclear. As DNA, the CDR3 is TGCGCCAGCAGCCCGATCCGACCCCAAAGCTCCTACGAGCAGTACTTC. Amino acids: CASSPIRPQSSYEQYF.